The entry below describes one TCR beta chain. These data belong to a study of shared clonotypes between healthy human individuals. Study-wide context: The people who gave samples were a couple of women and three men aged 18 to 49.

TCRdb keeps only in-frame clones here, not all; method: immunoSEQ multiplex PCR. This sample has 1.5 million to 1.9 million clones; nearly 99% occur once, and the top ten carry around 0.47%. V trimming: 0 bases; J trimming: 5 bases; junction bases outside the gene matches: 8. Germline CDR1 GTSNPN, CDR2 SVGIG (reference sequence). The CDR3 sequence is 15 residues long. The V call is TRBV30, the J call TRBJ2-7; 9 bases align to TRBD1. The specimen was naive CD4+ T cells sorted from blood. Sample subset: CD45RA+ positively selected. The TCR sequence derives from a man aged 30 to 45 in good health. The CDR3 here is CAWSVLRTGVDEQYF. CDR3 DNA: TGTGCCTGGAGTGTACTTCGGACAGGGGTCGACGAGCAGTACTTC.